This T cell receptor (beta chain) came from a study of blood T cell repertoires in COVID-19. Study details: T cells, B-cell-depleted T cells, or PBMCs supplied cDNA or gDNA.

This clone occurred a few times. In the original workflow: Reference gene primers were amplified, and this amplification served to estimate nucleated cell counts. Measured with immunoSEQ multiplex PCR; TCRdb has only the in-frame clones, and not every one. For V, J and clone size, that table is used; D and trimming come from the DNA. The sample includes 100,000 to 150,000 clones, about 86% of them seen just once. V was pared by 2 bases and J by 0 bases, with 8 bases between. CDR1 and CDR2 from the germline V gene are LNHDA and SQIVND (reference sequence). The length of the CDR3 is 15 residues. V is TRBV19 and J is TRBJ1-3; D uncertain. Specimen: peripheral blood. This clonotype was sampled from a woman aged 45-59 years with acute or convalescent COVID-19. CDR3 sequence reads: CASSINAYSGNTIYF. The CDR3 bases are TGTGCCAGTAGTATAAACGCCTACTCTGGAAACACCATATATTTT.